This entry is about one T cell receptor beta chain. The target antigen is unknown. The authors negatively isolated CD8+ and CD4+ T cells and FACS-enriched TEMRA cells. V dropped 6 bases and J dropped 4; count of bases not matched to a gene: 8. The length of the CDR3 is 13 residues. Germline V lookup: CDR1 SQVTM, CDR2 ANQGSEA. The data stem from a study of CD8 T cells in Susac syndrome. Study-wide points: The relatively small number of individuals in the TCR sequencing and HLA analysis was acknowledged by the study.

RNA in amounts of about 0.5 to 1 ug was reverse transcribed with random hexamers. Multiplex immunoSEQ PCR targeted 54 Vbeta and 13 Jbeta TCR beta segments. TCRdb reprocessed the immunoSEQ multiplex PCR reads with MiXCR, giving one entry per CDR3 protein. The profile shows 95,000 to 150,000 distinct CDR3 sequences, around 96% of them singletons. Material for sequencing was CD4+ T cells from PBMCs. V gene TRBV29-1 combines with J gene TRBJ2-5; 7 bases are shared with TRBD1. The sequence was collected from a human donor in good health. The CDR3 DNA reads TGCAGCGTGGGACAGTCCCTGGGAGAGACCCAGTACTTC. As protein: CSVGQSLGETQYF.